This entry lists 8 T cell receptor beta chains sequenced from one sample in a study of T cell responses to AZD1222 COVID-19 vaccine. Data came from immunoSEQ multiplex PCR; TCRdb stores just in-frame clones and leaves some out. The sample includes approximately 110,000 clones, approximately 90% of them seen just once. Material: peripheral blood, obtained on day 0 of AZD1222 vaccination. These receptors were collected from an adult in good health.

The rearrangement uses TRBV24-1 and TRBJ2-1, with D uncertain. Germline CDR1 KGHDR, CDR2 SFDVKD. CDR3 size: 13 residues. Trimming left V 2 bases short and J 6 bases short, with 7 bases between. The CDR3 loop reads CATSDSSTNEQFF. CDR3 nucleotides: TGTGCCACCAGTGATTCCAGTACCAATGAGCAGTTCTTC.

This clone was counted once. V and J are TRBV6-4 and TRBJ2-6; 8 nucleotides agree with TRBD1. With 8 bases clipped from V and 4 bases from J, the junction kept 4 bases outside the gene matches. The CDR3 sequence is 14 residues long. Germline loops: CDR1 MRHNA, CDR2 SNTAGT. The CDR3, as DNA: TGTGCCAGCGCGGACAGGGCCGGGGCCAACGTCCTGACTTTC. Its translation is CASADRAGANVLTF.

The chain employs TRBV15 and TRBJ2-2; D not resolved. Deletions cut 0 bases from V and 5 bases from J, with 4 bases between. Germline V gives CDR1 LNHNV, CDR2 YYDKDF (reference sequence). This CDR3 has 13 amino acids. The CDR3 DNA follows: TGTGCCACCAGCAGAGATGAGACCGGGGAGCTGTTTTTT. Residues: CATSRDETGELFF. The variable domain in full, with the rest retrieved from reference TRBV15 and TRBJ2-2, is DAMVIQNPRYQVTQFGKPVTLSCSQTLNHNVMYWYQQKSSQAPKLLFHYYDKDFNNEADTPDNFQSRRPNTSFCFLDIRSPGLGDTAMYLCATSRDETGELFFGEGSRLTVL.

This chain connects TRBV2 to TRBJ2-4; the D gene is possibly TRBD2 (5 bases). The germline V gene encodes CDR1 SNHLY and CDR2 FYNNEI. The CDR3 contains 11 residues. The V end was cut by 7 bases, the J end by 8 bases, with 9 bases between. This chain's CDR3 is CASTPGYIQYF. In nucleotides, the CDR3 is TGTGCCAGCACCCCGGGGTACATTCAGTACTTC.

V gene TRBV30 combines with J gene TRBJ2-3; 7 bases align to TRBD1. CDR1 and CDR2 (germline): GTSNPN, SVGIG (reference sequence). The CDR3 spans 16 residues. J lost 0 bases, V lost 3 bases, and 9 bases had no gene match. CDR3 DNA: TGTGCCTGGAGCGGACAGGCGCACTCTAGCACAGATACGCAGTATTTT. Protein product: CAWSGQAHSSTDTQYF.

The CDR3 DNA sequence: TGTGCCTGGACCCGTAGGGACTTCCGCACAGATACGCAGTATTTT. Translating gives CAWTRRDFRTDTQYF. This rearrangement joins TRBV30 to TRBJ2-3; possible D gene TRBD2, 6 bases. The germline CDR1 and CDR2 sequences are GTSNPN and SVGIG (reference sequence). There are 15 residues in the CDR3. Trimming took off 4 bases at V and 1 base at J, with 15 bases between the two ends.

This chain links TRBV10-1 with TRBJ1-1; the D is unclear. The CDR3 length is 14 residues. With 7 bases removed from V and 12 bases from J, the gap between germline ends came to 24 bases. Looked up from germline, CDR1 is WNHNN and CDR2 is SYGVQD (reference sequence). The CDR3 DNA reads as TGCGCCAGCAATCTCCAACTCCCCGATCCCGTCTCTTTCTTT. It is translated as CASNLQLPDPVSFF.

The chain links TRBV5-6 to TRBJ2-7, with 7 bases aligning to TRBD1. V lost 0 bases to trimming and J lost 4 bases; unmatched junction nucleotides: 7. CDR1 is SGHDT, CDR2 YYEEEE, per germline. This CDR3 has 15 residues. The CDR3 region has the DNA TGTGCCAGCAGCTTGGCCGTGACAGGGATATACGAGCAGTACTTC. It yields the protein CASSLAVTGIYEQYF.